Shown below are 22 T cell receptor beta chains from a single sample sequenced in a study of control samples from healthy donors and cancer patients. Sequencing used immunoSEQ multiplex PCR; TCRdb keeps in-frame clones, though not all of them. The sample contains 95,000 to 120,000 clones, roughly 79% of which appear only once. Source material: blood. All receptors come from a man aged 18-30 years in good health.

This clone was seen only a few times. V gene TRBV14 combines with J gene TRBJ2-1, with TRBD2 matching over 7 bases. The CDR3 runs 15 residues. CDR1 is SGHDN, CDR2 FVKESK, per germline. V lost 4 bases and J lost 2; bases outside the gene matches: 5. The CDR3 bases are TGTGCCAGCAGCCCCTCCCGGGGGGCCTACAATGAGCAGTTCTTC. Translation: CASSPSRGAYNEQFF.

This clone appeared a few times. The chain uses TRBV6-6 and TRBJ1-3; D is possibly TRBD1 (5 bases). V gave up 8 bases and J gave up 0 bases, with 14 bases separating them. The CDR3 totals 15 residues. Germline lookup yields CDR1 MNHNY and CDR2 SVGAGI (reference sequence). CDR3 DNA sequence: TGTGCCAGCCTGAAACCACAGGTCTCTGGAAACACCATATATTTT. It translates to CASLKPQVSGNTIYF.

This clone was observed a handful of times. The rearrangement uses TRBV10-1 and TRBJ1-1; D call uncertain. There are 13 residues in the CDR3. Germline values: CDR1 WNHNN, CDR2 SYGVQD (reference sequence). Trimming pared 0 bases from V and 7 bases from J, leaving 9 bases between. The CDR3: CASSESGGREAFF. The CDR3 DNA follows: TGCGCCAGCAGTGAGTCTGGAGGCCGTGAAGCTTTCTTT.

The chain employs TRBV5-1 and TRBJ1-3; 11 bases fit TRBD1. Germline V gene lookup returns CDR1 SGHRS and CDR2 YFSETQ. This CDR3 region has 16 residues. The V and J ends lost 6 bases and 3 bases, in that order; junction bases with no gene match: 8. In DNA form, the CDR3 reads TGCGCCAGCACTCCCGGACAGGGGGCCGGTGGAAACACCATATATTTT. Translating gives CASTPGQGAGGNTIYF.

The chain couples TRBV7-2 to TRBJ2-5; 9 nucleotides align to TRBD2. CDR3 length: 15 residues. CDR1 and CDR2 (germline): SGHTA, FQGNSA. V lost 4 bases, J lost 2 bases, and 5 bases stayed unmatched. As DNA, the CDR3 is TGTGCCAGCAGCTCCCTTAGCGGGGGACAAGAGACCCAGTACTTC. This gives the protein CASSSLSGGQETQYF.

The chain combines TRBV18 with TRBJ2-5; D tentatively reads TRBD1 or TRBD2 (6 bases each). Germline values: CDR1 KGHSH, CDR2 LQKENI. This CDR3 has 18 amino acids. V was cut by 3 bases and J by 0 bases, with 20 bases left in between. CDR3 amino acids: CASSPPGAQVGDQETQYF. The CDR3 bases are TGTGCCAGCTCACCTCCGGGGGCGCAGGTAGGGGACCAAGAGACCCAGTACTTC.

V and J are TRBV5-1 and TRBJ2-5; 10 nucleotides match TRBD2. CDR3 size: 17 residues. J gave up 4 bases and V 6 bases, and 15 bases lay outside the gene matches. Germline CDR1 is SGHRS and CDR2 is YFSETQ. The CDR3 coding sequence is TGCGCCAGCACCCCAACTAGCGGGGCTACAGTGCGAGAGACCCAGTACTTC. Amino acids: CASTPTSGATVRETQYF.

In DNA, the CDR3 is TGTGCCAGCGGATCACGGGAAGGCCAGCCCCAGCATTTT. Translation: CASGSREGQPQHF. The chain is built from TRBV6-6 and TRBJ1-5; D unresolved. Germline values: CDR1 MNHNY, CDR2 SVGAGI (reference sequence). The germline V and J ends were trimmed by 8 bases and 7 bases, with 15 bases remaining between them. This CDR3 has 13 residues.

In this sample, this clone turned up once. The chain has TRBV19 and TRBJ1-5; no clear D gene. Trimming took off 3 bases at V and 2 bases at J, with 8 bases between the two ends. The CDR3 sequence is 14 residues long. Germline values: CDR1 LNHDA, CDR2 SQIVND (reference sequence). The CDR3 region is CASSIGIGNQPQHF. The CDR3 DNA reads as TGTGCCAGTAGTATCGGGATAGGCAATCAGCCCCAGCATTTT.

V usage is TRBV18 and J usage is TRBJ2-7; D uncertain. The CDR3 is 14 amino acids. From germline, CDR1 is KGHSH and CDR2 LQKENI. Between the trimmed V and J ends, which lost 3 bases and 0 bases, there was a span of 9 bases. In DNA form, the CDR3 reads TGTGCCAGCTCACCGGAAGTATTCTCCTACGAGCAGTACTTC. Its translation: CASSPEVFSYEQYF.

The chain combines TRBV28 with TRBJ2-7; 11 bases line up with TRBD2. The junction had 10 bases not matched to a gene; V was cut back by 3 bases and J by 0 bases. Germline lookup yields CDR1 MDHEN and CDR2 SYDVKM. The length of the CDR3 is 18 residues. CDR3 residues: CASSFWAATSGGSYEQYF. DNA of the CDR3: TGTGCCAGCAGTTTCTGGGCCGCAACTAGCGGGGGCTCCTACGAGCAGTACTTC.

This clone was seen a few times. The chain uses TRBV7-2 and TRBJ1-2; 7 nucleotides agree with TRBD1. From germline, CDR1 is SGHTA and CDR2 FQGNSA. The junction had 4 bases not matched to a gene; V was cut back by 2 bases and J by 4 bases. This CDR3 is 14 amino acids long. CDR3 DNA: TGTGCCAGCAGCTTACAGGGACAGTCCTATGGCTACACCTTC. Its translation: CASSLQGQSYGYTF. Supplemented by reference TRBV7-2 and TRBJ1-2, the full variable domain reads GAGVSQSPSNKVTEKGKDVELRCDPISGHTALYWYRQSLGQGLEFLIYFQGNSAPDKSGLPSDRFSAERTGGSVSTLTIQRTQQEDSAVYLCASSLQGQSYGYTFGSGTRLTVV.

The V and J genes are TRBV5-5 and TRBJ2-3; 8 bases are shared with TRBD2. Germline V gene sequence: CDR1 SGHKS, CDR2 YYEKEE (reference sequence). Unmatched junction bases numbered 10, after V lost 5 bases and J lost 2 bases. The CDR3 consists of 16 residues. The CDR3 here is CASSRAGLVITDTQYF. Here the CDR3 DNA reads TGTGCCAGCAGTCGAGCGGGACTAGTAATCACAGATACGCAGTATTTT.

The gene calls are TRBV7-8 and TRBJ1-1; no firm D call. V was cut by 3 bases and J by 0 bases, with 2 bases left in between. Per the germline V gene, CDR1 is SGHVS and CDR2 is FQNEAQ. This CDR3 is built from 12 residues. The CDR3 nucleotides are TGTGCCAGCAGCTTGATGAACACTGAAGCTTTCTTT. This gives the protein CASSLMNTEAFF.

The rearrangement links TRBV27 to TRBJ1-4; perhaps TRBD1 as D (6 bases). Trimming removed 6 bases at V and 3 bases at J, with 20 bases between. The CDR3 spans 17 residues. The V gene's germline CDR1 is MNHEY and CDR2 SMNVEV (reference sequence). CDR3 region: CASRPFSAGTSNEKLFF. As DNA, the CDR3 is TGTGCCAGCAGACCATTCAGTGCCGGGACATCTAATGAAAAACTGTTTTTT. Together with reference TRBV27 and TRBJ1-4, the CDR3 gives the full variable domain: EAQVTQNPRYLITVTGKKLTVTCSQNMNHEYMSWYRQDPGLGLRQIYYSMNVEVTDKGDVPEGYKVSRKEKRNFPLILESPSPNQTSLYFCASRPFSAGTSNEKLFFGSGTQLSVL.

The genes are TRBV25-1 and TRBJ2-7, with a weak D call TRBD1 (6 bases). V was shortened by 4 bases and J by 2 bases, with 18 bases between the two germline ends. This CDR3 contains 16 residues. Germline V lookup: CDR1 MGHDK, CDR2 SYGVNS. The CDR3 nucleotides are TGTGCCAGCAGTGGGTCCCGGGACACCTCTCCCTACGAGCAGTACTTC. Amino acids: CASSGSRDTSPYEQYF.

A note on this clone: A read error may account for a junction end that differs from germline. This sequence joins TRBV7-7 and TRBJ2-5, with TRBD2 identical over 10 bases. Germline values: CDR1 SSHAT, CDR2 FNYEAQ (reference sequence). This CDR3 has 16 amino acids. CDR3 sequence reads: CASSSTGPSGGETQYF. CDR3 DNA sequence: TGTGCTAGCAGCTCGACCGGGCCTAGCGGGGGAGAGACCCAGTACTTC.

A note on this clone: This specimen includes other DNA sequences encoding the same CDR3. The chain recombines TRBV12-3 or TRBV12-4 with TRBJ2-5; D might be TRBD1 (5 bases). The CDR3 spans 13 residues. V lost 3 bases and J lost 5, with 10 bases in between. This CDR3 is CASSLGRQETQYF. CDR3 sequence (DNA): TGTGCCAGCAGTTTGGGGCGTCAGGAGACCCAGTACTTC.

This chain uses TRBV13 with TRBJ1-1; 7 bases fit TRBD1. This CDR3 contains 16 residues. Per the germline V gene, CDR1 is PRHDT and CDR2 is FYEKMQ (reference sequence). Unmatched junction bases numbered 6, after V lost 2 bases and J lost 0 bases. The CDR3 sequence: CASSLPSGQLNTEAFF. The CDR3, as DNA: TGTGCCAGCAGCTTACCCTCGGGACAGTTGAACACTGAAGCTTTCTTT.

J is TRBJ1-1 and V is TRBV3-1 (or the pseudogene TRBV3-2); D is unresolved. The CDR3 is 13 amino acids. V was cut by 4 bases and J by 1 base, with 7 bases left in between. CDR1 is LGHDT, CDR2 YNNKEL, per germline (reference sequence). CDR3 bases: TGTGCCAGCAGCCTAGCGGGGAACACTGAAGCTTTCTTT. Translation gives CASSLAGNTEAFF.

The chain has TRBV6-4 and TRBJ2-2; 9 bases map to TRBD2. The junction had 7 bases not matched to a gene; V was cut back by 2 bases and J by 6 bases. CDR1 is MRHNA, CDR2 SNTAGT, per germline. The CDR3 spans 16 residues. CDR3 region: CASSDNSGGRAGELFF. The CDR3 bases are TGTGCCAGCAGTGACAATAGCGGGGGACGGGCCGGGGAGCTGTTTTTT.

The chain recombines TRBV5-1 with TRBJ2-5; D perhaps matches TRBD2 (6 bases). The CDR3 runs to 13 residues. In germline, CDR1 is SGHRS, CDR2 YFSETQ. V was cut by 4 bases and J by 2 bases, with 9 bases left in between. The CDR3: CASSPGTQETQYF. The CDR3 DNA reads TGCGCCAGCAGCCCCGGGACTCAAGAGACCCAGTACTTC.